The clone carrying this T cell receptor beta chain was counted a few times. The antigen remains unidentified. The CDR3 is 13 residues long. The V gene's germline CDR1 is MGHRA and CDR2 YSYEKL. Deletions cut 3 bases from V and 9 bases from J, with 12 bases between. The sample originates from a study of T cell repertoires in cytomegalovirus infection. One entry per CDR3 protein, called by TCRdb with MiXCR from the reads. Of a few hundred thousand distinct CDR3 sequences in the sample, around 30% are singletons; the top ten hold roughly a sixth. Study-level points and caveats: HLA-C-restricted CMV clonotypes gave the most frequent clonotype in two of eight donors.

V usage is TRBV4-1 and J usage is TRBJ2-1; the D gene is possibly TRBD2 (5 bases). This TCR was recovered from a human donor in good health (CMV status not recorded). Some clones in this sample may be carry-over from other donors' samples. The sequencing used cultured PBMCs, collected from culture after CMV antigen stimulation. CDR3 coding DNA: TGCGCCAGCAGCCATAAAAGGGAGCTTGAGCAGTTCTTC. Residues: CASSHKRELEQFF.